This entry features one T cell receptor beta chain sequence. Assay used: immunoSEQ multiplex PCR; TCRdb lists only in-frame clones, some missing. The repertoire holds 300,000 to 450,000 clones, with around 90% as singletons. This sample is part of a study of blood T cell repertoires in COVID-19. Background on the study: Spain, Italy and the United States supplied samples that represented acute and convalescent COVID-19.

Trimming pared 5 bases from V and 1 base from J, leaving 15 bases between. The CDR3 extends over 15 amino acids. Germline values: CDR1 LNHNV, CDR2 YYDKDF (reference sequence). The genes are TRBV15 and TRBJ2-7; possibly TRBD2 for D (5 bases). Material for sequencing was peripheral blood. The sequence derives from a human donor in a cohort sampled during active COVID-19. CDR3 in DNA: TGTGCCACCAGCGGGAAGTTAGGCGGGTCCTACGAGCAGTACTTC. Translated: CATSGKLGGSYEQYF.